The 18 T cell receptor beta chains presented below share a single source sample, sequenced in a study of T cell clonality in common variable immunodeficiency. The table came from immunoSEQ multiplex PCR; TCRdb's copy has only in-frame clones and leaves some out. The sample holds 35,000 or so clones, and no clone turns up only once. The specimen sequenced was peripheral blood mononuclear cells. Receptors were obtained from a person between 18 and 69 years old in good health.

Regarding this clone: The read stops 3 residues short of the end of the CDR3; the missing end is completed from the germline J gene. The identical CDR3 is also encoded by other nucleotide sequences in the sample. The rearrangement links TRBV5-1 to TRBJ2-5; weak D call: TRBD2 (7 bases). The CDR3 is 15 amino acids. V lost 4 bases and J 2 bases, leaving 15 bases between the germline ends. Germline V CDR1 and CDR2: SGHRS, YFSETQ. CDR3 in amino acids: CASSPGGGTQETQYF. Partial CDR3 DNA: TGCGCCAGCAGCCCGGGGGGAGGGACACAAGAGACC. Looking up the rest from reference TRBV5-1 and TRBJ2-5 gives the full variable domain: KAGVTQTPRYLIKTRGQQVTLSCSPISGHRSVSWYQQTPGQGLQFLFEYFSETQRNKGNFPGRFSGRQFSNSRSEMNVSTLELGDSALYLCASSPGGGTQETQYFGPGTRLLVL.

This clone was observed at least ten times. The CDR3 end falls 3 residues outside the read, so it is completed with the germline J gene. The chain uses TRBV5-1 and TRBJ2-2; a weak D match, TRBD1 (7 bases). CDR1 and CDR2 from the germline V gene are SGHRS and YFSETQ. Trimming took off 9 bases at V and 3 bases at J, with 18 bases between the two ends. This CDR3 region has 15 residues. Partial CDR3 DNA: TGCGCCACCAGGGCAGGGGGGCGCGACACCGGGGAG. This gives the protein CATRAGGRDTGE. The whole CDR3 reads CATRAGGRDTGELFF.

Here the CDR3 reads CASSSTCRYEQYF. The sequenced CDR3 bases are TGTGCCAGCAGTTCCACCTGCAGATACGAG. This sequence joins TRBV27 and TRBJ2-7; D not certain. The read comes to an end 3 residues before the CDR3 does, leaving the germline J gene to fill in the end. V lost 4 bases and J lost 4, with 11 bases in between. The CDR3 consists of 13 residues. Germline V gives CDR1 MNHEY, CDR2 SMNVEV (reference sequence).

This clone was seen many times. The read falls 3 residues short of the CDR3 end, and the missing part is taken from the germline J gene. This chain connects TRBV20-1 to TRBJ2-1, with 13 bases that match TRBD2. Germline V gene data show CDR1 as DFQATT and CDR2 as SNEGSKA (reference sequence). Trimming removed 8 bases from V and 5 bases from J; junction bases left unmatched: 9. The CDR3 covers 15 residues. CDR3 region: CSSWTSGRNNNEQFF. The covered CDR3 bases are TGCAGTTCTTGGACTAGCGGGAGAAACAACAATGAG.

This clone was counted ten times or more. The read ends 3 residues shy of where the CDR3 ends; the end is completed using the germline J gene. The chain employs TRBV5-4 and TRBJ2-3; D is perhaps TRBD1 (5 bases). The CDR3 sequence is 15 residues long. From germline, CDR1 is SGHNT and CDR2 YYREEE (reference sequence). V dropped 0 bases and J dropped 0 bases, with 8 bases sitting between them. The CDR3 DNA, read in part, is TGTGCCAGCAGCTTGGAATGGGGCAGCACAGATACG. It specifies CASSLEWGSTDT. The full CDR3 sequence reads CASSLEWGSTDTQYF.

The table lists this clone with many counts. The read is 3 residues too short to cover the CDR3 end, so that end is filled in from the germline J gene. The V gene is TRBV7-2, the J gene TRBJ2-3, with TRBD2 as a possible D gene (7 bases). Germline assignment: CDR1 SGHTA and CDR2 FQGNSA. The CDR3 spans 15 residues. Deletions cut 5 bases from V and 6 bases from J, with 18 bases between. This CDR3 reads CASSLRPPGGDTQYF. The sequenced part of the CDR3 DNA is TGTGCCAGCAGCCTCAGACCGCCGGGGGGCGATACG.

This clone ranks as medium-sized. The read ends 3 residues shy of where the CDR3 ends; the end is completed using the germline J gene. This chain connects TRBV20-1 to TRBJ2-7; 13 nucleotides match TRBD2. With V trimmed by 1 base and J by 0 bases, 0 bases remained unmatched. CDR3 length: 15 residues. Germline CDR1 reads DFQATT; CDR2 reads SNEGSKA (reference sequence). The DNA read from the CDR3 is TGCAGTGCTAGAGGGACTAGCGGGGGCTCCTACGAG. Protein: CSARGTSGGSYE. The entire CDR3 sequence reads CSARGTSGGSYEQYF.

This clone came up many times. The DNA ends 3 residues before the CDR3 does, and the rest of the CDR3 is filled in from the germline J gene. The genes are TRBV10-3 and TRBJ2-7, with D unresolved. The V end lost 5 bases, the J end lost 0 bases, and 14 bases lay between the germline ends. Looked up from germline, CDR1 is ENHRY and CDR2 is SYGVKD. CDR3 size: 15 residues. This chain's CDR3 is CAISPGPRSSYEQYF. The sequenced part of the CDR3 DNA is TGTGCCATCAGTCCCGGTCCCAGGAGCTCCTACGAG.

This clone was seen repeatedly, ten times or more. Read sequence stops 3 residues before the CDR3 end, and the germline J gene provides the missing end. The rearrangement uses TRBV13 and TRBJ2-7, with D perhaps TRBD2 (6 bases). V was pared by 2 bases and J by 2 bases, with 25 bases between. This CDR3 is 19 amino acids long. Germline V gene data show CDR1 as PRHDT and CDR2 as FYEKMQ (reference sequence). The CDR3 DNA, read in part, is TGTGCCAGCAGCTTAATGACCCCTGCCGTGGAGGGGTTAACCTACGAG. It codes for CASSLMTPAVEGLTYE. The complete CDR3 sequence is CASSLMTPAVEGLTYEQYF.

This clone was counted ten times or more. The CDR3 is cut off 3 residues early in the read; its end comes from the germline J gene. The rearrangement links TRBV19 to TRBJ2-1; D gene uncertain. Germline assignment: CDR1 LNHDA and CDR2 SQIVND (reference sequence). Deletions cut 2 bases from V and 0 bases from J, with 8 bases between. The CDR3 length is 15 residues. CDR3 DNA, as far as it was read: TGTGCCAGTAGTATACCTAGGTTCTCCTACAATGAG. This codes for CASSIPRFSYNE. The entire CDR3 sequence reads CASSIPRFSYNEQFF.

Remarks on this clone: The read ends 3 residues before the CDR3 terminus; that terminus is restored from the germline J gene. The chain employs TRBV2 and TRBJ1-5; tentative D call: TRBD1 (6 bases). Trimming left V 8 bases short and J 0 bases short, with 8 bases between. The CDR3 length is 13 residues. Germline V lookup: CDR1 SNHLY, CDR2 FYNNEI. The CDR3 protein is CASGDISNQPQHF. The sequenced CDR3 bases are TGTGCCAGCGGGGACATTAGCAATCAGCCC.

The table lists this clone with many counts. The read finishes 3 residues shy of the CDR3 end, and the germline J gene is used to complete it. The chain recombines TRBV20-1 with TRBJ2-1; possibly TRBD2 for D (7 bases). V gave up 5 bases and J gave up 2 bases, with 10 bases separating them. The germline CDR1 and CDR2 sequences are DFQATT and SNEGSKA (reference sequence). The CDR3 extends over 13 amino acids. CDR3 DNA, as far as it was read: TGCAGTGCTGGGGGGGGCGCCTACAATGAG. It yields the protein CSAGGGAYNE. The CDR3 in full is CSAGGGAYNEQFF.

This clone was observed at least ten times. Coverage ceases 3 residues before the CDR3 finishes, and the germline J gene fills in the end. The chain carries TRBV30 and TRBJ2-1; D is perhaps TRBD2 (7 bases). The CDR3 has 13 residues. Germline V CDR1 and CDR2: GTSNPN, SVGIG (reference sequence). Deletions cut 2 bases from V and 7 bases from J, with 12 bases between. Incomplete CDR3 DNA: TGTGCCTGGAGTCGGGGGGCCAGGAATGAG. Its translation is CAWSRGARNE. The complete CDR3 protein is CAWSRGARNEQFF. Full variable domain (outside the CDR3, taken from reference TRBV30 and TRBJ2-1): SQTIHQWPATLVQPVGSPLSLECTVEGTSNPNLYWYRQAAGRGLQLLFYSVGIGQISSEVPQNLSASRPQDRQFILSSKKLLLSDSGFYLCAWSRGARNEQFFGPGTRLTVL.

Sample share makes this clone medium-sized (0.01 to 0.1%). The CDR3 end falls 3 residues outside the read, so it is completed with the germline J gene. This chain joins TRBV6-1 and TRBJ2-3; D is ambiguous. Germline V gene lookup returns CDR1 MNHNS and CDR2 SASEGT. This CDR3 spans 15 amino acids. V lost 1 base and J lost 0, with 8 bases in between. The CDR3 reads CASSEVSRSTDTQYF. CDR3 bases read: TGTGCCAGCAGTGAAGTGAGCCGTAGCACAGATACG.

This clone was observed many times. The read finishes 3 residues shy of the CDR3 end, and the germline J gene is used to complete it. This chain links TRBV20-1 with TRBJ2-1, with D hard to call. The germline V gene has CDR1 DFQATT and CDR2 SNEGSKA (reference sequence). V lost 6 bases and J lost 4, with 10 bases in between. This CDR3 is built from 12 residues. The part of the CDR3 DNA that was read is TGCAGTGCCTATGACTTATACAATGAG. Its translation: CSAYDLYNE. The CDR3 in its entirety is CSAYDLYNEQFF.

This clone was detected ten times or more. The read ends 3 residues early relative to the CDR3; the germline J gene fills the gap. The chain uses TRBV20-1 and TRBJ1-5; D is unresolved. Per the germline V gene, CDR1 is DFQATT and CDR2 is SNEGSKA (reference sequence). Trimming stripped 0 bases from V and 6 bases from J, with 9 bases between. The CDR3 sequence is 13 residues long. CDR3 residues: CSARDRLGQPQHF. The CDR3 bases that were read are TGCAGTGCTAGAGATCGACTTGGTCAGCCC.

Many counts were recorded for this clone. The CDR3 bases that were read are TGTGCCAGCAGTGACGTGACAGGGGCCTACGAG. It codes for CASSDVTGAYE. The CDR3, in full, reads CASSDVTGAYEQYF. The chain joins TRBV6-1 to TRBJ2-7, with 8 bases that match TRBD1. The read ends 3 residues shy of where the CDR3 ends; the end is completed using the germline J gene. Trimming at V came to 3 bases and at J to 2 bases, leaving 3 bases not matched to a gene. Germline values: CDR1 MNHNS, CDR2 SASEGT. There are 14 residues in the CDR3.

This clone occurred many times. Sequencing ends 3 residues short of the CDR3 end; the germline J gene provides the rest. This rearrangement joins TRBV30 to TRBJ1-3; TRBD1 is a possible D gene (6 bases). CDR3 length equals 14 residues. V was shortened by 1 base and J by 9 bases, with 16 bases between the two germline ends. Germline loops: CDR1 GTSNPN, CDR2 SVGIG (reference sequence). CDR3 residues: CAWSGQVLIPTIYF. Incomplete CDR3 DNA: TGTGCCTGGAGTGGACAGGTCCTAATCCCCACC.